This T cell receptor (beta chain) was captured by sequencing in a study of shared clonotypes between healthy human individuals. Study-level background: Three plates were used per donor for CD4 naive, three for CD4 memory, two for CD8 naive and one for CD8 memory. Findings and caveats of the study: Donors were few, which limited the genetic and exposure-history diversity represented. Naive subsets generally exceeded memory subsets in estimated richness. The expectation was that sequencing depth would affect clonotype sharing among donors.

In the case of this clone: No antigen is known for it. The same CDR3 also results from other DNA sequences found in this sample.

Selected positively for CCR7 and CD45RO-negative, naive CD8 cells excluded terminally differentiated effector memory CD45RA+ cells. The CDR3 contains 14 residues. The V gene's germline CDR1 is MDHEN and CDR2 SYDVKM. V was pared by 3 bases and J by 0 bases, with 6 bases between. The method was immunoSEQ multiplex PCR; TCRdb's version includes in-frame clones alone and lacks a portion of them. This sample yields a few million clones, of which 85% to 95% are seen a single time; about 1.6% belongs to the top ten. This sequence joins TRBV28 and TRBJ1-5; no definite D call. Sequenced: naive CD8+ T cells from PBMCs. The clonotype comes from a man in his late teens or twenties in good health. Some clones in this sample may be carry-over from other donors' samples. CDR3 residues: CASSFRYSNQPQHF. Written as DNA, the CDR3 is TGTGCCAGCAGTTTCCGATATAGCAATCAGCCCCAGCATTTT.